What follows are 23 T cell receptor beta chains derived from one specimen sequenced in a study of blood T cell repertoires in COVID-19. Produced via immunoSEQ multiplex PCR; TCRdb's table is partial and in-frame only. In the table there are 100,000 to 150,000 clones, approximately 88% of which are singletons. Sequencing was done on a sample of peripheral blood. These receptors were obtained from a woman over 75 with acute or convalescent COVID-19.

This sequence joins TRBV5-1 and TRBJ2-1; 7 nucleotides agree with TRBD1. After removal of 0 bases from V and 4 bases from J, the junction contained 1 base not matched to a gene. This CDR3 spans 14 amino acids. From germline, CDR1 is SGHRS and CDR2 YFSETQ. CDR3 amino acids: CASSLGDSYNEQFF. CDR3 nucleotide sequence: TGCGCCAGCAGCTTGGGGGACAGTTACAATGAGCAGTTCTTC.

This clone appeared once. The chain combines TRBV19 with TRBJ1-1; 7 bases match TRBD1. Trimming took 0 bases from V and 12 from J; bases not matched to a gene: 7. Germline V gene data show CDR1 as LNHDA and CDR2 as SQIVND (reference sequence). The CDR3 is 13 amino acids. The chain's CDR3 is CASSIDADRASFF. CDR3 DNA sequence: TGTGCCAGTAGTATAGATGCCGACAGGGCTTCTTTCTTT.

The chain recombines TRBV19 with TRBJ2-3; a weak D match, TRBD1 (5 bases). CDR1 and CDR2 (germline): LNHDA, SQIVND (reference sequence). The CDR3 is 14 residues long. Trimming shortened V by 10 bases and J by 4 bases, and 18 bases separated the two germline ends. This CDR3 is CATDEGVGSDTQYF. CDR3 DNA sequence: TGTGCCACCGACGAAGGGGTCGGATCAGATACGCAGTATTTT.

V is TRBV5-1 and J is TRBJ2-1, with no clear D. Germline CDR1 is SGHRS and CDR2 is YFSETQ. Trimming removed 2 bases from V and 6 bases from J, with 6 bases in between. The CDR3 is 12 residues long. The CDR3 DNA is TGCGCCAGCAGCTTTACGGGCAATGAGCAGTTCTTC. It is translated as CASSFTGNEQFF.

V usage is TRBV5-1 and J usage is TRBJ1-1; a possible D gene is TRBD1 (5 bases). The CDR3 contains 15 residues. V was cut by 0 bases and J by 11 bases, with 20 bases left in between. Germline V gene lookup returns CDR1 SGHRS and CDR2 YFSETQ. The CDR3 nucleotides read TGCGCCAGCAGCTTGGGGGGCAGGGAATCTGCCTGGGCTTTCTTT. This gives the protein CASSLGGRESAWAFF. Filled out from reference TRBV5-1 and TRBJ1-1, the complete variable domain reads KAGVTQTPRYLIKTRGQQVTLSCSPISGHRSVSWYQQTPGQGLQFLFEYFSETQRNKGNFPGRFSGRQFSNSRSEMNVSTLELGDSALYLCASSLGGRESAWAFFGQGTRLTVV.

The CDR3 loop reads CATSRGQAQETQYF. CDR3 in DNA: TGTGCCACCAGCAGAGGACAGGCACAAGAGACCCAGTACTTC. The chain is built from TRBV15 and TRBJ2-5, with a tentative D call TRBD1 (6 bases). The germline CDR1 and CDR2 sequences are LNHNV and YYDKDF (reference sequence). The CDR3 loop spans 14 amino acids. Deletions cut 1 base from V and 2 bases from J, with 8 bases between.

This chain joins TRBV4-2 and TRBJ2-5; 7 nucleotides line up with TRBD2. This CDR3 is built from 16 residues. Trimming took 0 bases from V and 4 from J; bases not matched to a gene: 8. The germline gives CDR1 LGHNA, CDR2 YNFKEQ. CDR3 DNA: TGTGCCAGCAGCCAAGAAGGCGGGAGATTCCGAGAGACCCAGTACTTC. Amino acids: CASSQEGGRFRETQYF.

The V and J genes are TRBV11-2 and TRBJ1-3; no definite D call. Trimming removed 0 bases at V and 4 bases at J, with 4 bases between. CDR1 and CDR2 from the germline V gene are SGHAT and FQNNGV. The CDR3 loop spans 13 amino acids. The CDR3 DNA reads TGTGCCAGCAGCTTAGATCTGGGAAACACCATATATTTT. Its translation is CASSLDLGNTIYF. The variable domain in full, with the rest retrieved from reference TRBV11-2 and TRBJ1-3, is EAGVAQSPRYKIIEKRQSVAFWCNPISGHATLYWYQQILGQGPKLLIQFQNNGVVDDSQLPKDRFSAERLKGVDSTLKIQPAKLEDSAVYLCASSLDLGNTIYFGEGSWLTVV.

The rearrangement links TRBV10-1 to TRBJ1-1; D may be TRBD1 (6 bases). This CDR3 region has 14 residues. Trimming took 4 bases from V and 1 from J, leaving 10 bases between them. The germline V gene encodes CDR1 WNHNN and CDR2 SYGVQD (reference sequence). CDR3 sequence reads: CASSADSQNTEAFF. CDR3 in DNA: TGCGCCAGCAGTGCGGACAGCCAGAACACTGAAGCTTTCTTT.

CDR3 nucleotide sequence: TGTGCCAGCAGTGACCCGGGACAGCCTCCCCACGAGCAGTACTTC. Amino acids: CASSDPGQPPHEQYF. This chain connects TRBV6-1 to TRBJ2-7, with 7 bases identical to TRBD1. Germline V gene data show CDR1 as MNHNS and CDR2 as SASEGT. V shed 3 bases, J shed 5 bases, and the junction held 10 bases outside the gene matches. The CDR3 spans 15 residues.

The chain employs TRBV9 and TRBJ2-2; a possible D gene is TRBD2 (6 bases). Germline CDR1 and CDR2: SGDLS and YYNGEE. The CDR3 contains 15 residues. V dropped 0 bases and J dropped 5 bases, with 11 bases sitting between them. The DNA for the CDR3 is TGTGCCAGCAGCGTAGACGGGAGAGGAACCGGGGAGCTGTTTTTT. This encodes CASSVDGRGTGELFF.

In nucleotides, the CDR3 is TGTGCCAGCAGCCAAAACCCACTAGGGTCCTCCTACGAGCAGTACTTC. It encodes CASSQNPLGSSYEQYF. V usage is TRBV3-1 (or the pseudogene TRBV3-2) and J usage is TRBJ2-7, with D perhaps matching TRBD2 (5 bases). Looked up from germline, CDR1 is LGHDT and CDR2 is YNNKEL (reference sequence). CDR3 length: 16 amino acids. V lost 2 bases, J lost 0 bases, and 14 bases lay in between.

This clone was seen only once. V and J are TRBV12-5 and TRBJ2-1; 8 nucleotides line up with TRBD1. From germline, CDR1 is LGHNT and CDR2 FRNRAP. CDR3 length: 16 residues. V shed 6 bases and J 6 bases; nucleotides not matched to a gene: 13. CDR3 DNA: TGTGCTAGTGGCCCATATCGGCAGGGGGCTGGCAATGAGCAGTTCTTC. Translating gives CASGPYRQGAGNEQFF.

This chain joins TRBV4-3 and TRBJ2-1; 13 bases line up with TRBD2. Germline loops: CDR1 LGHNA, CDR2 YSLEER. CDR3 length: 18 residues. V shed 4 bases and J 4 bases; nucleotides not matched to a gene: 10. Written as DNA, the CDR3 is TGCGCCAGCAGCCCGCTACTAGCGGGAGGGGAATTTTACAATGAGCAGTTCTTC. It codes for CASSPLLAGGEFYNEQFF.

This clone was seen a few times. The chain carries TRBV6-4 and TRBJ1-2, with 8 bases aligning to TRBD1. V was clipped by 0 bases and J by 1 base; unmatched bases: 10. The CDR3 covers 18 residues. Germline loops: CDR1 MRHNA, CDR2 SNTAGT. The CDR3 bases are TGTGCCAGCAGTGACTCCCCGGGACAGGACGTAAGTAACTATGGCTACACCTTC. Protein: CASSDSPGQDVSNYGYTF.

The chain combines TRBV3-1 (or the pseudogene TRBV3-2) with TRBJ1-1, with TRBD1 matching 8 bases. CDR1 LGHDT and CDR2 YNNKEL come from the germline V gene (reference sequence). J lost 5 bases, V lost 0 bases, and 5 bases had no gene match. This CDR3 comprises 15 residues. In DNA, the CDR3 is TGTGCCAGCAGCCAAGAGGGCAGGGGGCAAACTGAAGCTTTCTTT. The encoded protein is CASSQEGRGQTEAFF.

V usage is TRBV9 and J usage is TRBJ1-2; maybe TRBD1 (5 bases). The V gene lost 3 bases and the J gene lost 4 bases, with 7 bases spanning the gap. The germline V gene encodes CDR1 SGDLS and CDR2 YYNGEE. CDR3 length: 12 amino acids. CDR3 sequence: CASSAQGYGYTF. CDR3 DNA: TGTGCCAGCAGCGCGCAGGGCTATGGCTACACCTTC.

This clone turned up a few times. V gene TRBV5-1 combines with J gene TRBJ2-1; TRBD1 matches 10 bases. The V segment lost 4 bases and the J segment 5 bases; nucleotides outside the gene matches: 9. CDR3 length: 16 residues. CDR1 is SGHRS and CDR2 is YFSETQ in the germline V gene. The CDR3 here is CASSTIPGQGNNEQFF. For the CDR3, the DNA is TGCGCCAGCAGCACCATTCCGGGACAGGGGAACAATGAGCAGTTCTTC.

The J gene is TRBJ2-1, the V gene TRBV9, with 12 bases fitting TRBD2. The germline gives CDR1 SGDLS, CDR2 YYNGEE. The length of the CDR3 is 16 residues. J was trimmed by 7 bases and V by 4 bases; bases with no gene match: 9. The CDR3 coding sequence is TGTGCCAGCAGCCCGCCTCTAGCGGGGGGGCGGAATGAGCAGTTCTTC. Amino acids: CASSPPLAGGRNEQFF.

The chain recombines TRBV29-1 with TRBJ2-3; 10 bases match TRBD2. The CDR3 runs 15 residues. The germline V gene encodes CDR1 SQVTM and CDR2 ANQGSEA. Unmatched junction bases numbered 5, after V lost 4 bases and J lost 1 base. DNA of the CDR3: TGCAGCGTTGGCTCTGGGACTAGCGGCACAGATACGCAGTATTTT. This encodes CSVGSGTSGTDTQYF.

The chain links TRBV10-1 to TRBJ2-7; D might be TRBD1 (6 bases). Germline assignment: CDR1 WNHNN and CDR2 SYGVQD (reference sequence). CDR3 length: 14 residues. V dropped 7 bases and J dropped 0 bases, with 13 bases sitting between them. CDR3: CASNIRGFSYEQYF. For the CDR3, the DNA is TGCGCCAGCAATATAAGGGGGTTCTCCTACGAGCAGTACTTC.

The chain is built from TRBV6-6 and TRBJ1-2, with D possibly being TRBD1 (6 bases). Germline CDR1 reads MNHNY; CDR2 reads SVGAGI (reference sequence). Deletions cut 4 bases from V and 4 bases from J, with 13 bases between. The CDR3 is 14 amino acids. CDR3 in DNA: TGTGCCAGCAGTTCCCCGGGGGGCGTCTATGGCTACACCTTC. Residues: CASSSPGGVYGYTF.

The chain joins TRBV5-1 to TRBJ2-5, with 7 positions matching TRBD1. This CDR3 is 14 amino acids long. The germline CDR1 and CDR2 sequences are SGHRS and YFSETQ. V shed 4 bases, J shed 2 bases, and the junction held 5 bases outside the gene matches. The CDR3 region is CASSKTGNQETQYF. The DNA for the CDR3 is TGCGCCAGCAGCAAGACAGGGAATCAAGAGACCCAGTACTTC.